This TCR beta chain was obtained from a study of OX40 agonist ivuxolimab in advanced cancers. On the study more broadly: Six ivuxolimab dose levels, 0.01 to 10 mg/kg, were given intravenously every 2 weeks.

In germline, CDR1 is MNHEY, CDR2 SMNVEV (reference sequence). V lost 1 base, J lost 6 bases, and 13 bases lay in between. The CDR3 contains 15 residues. This clone has just a few counts. The antigen is undetermined. Study findings and constraints: Antigen specificity remained undetermined for the expanded peripheral T cells. At 0.1 to 3.0 mg/kg, CD4+ and CD8+ blood T cells expanded clonally by week 6.

The method was immunoSEQ multiplex PCR; TCRdb's version includes in-frame clones alone and lacks a portion of them. The sample records 65,000 to 80,000 clones, more than 75% being singletons. The TCR originated in an adult with an advanced solid tumor such as melanoma, head and neck, liver or kidney cancer. The V and J genes are TRBV27 and TRBJ1-5; no clear D. The input for sequencing was CD4+ or CD8+ T cells sorted from blood, taken in a trial of the OX40 agonist ivuxolimab. CDR3 residues: CASSLLPGETQPQHF. The CDR3 bases are TGTGCCAGCAGTTTATTGCCAGGAGAAACTCAGCCCCAGCATTTT.